Below, one T cell receptor (beta chain) is given with its context. This entry is derived from a study of radiotherapy plus CTLA-4 blockade in lung cancer. This table comes from immunoSEQ multiplex PCR, and its TCRdb copy is limited to in-frame clones, with some not included. The sample yields about 110,000 clones, 85% to 90% seen once. Germline values: CDR1 SGHNT, CDR2 YENEEA. V lost 0 bases, J lost 2 bases, and 14 bases lay in between. The CDR3 contains 17 residues. Participants had chemo-refractory metastatic non-small-cell lung cancer and were treated with focal radiation plus ipilimumab CTLA-4 blockade.

The origin of this receptor is a human donor with non-small cell lung cancer that progressed on radiotherapy plus ipilimumab. Some clones in this sample may be carry-over from other donors' samples. The V gene is TRBV11-3, the J gene TRBJ1-3; TRBD1 might be the D (5 bases). Material: peripheral blood, obtained from a patient treated with radiotherapy plus ipilimumab. The CDR3 coding sequence is TGTGCCAGCAGCTTAGAGTCCCCCGGCAGGGCTGGAAACACCATATATTTT. Translating it yields CASSLESPGRAGNTIYF.